This T cell receptor beta chain was identified in a study of spatial heterogeneity in lung cancer. Notes on the study in general: Resection saw ubiquitous expanded tumor TCRs appear in blood more than follow-up did.

This clonotype was observed a few times. Its antigen is still unknown. The V end lost 4 bases, the J end lost 5 bases, and 18 bases lay between the germline ends. This CDR3 has 16 residues. Looked up from germline, CDR1 is LGHNA and CDR2 is YSLEER. Each TCR cDNA molecule carried a unique molecular identifier. Using its own MiXCR run on the 5' RACE reads, TCRdb lists one record per CDR3 protein. The sample includes about 120,000 distinct CDR3 sequences, 10% to 12% seen only once; the top ten take 20% to 30%. Time point meaning: blood at routine non-recurrence follow-up after resection. The TCR sequence derives from a female donor with early-stage non-small cell lung cancer. The material was PBMCs, obtained at follow-up. The chain has TRBV4-3 and TRBJ2-1, with unresolved D. The CDR3 here is CASSPDFLVLDNEQFF. The CDR3 DNA sequence: TGCGCCAGCAGCCCCGATTTCCTGGTTCTAGACAATGAGCAGTTCTTC.